Listed here is a single TCR beta chain. V gave up 3 bases and J gave up 9 bases; unmatched junction bases: 7. The CDR3 sequence is 14 residues long. CDR1 and CDR2 (germline): SQVTM, ANQGSEA. This sample stems from a study of blood T cell repertoires in COVID-19. Study-level information: The United States, Italy and Spain supplied acute and convalescent COVID-19 samples.

Only in-frame clones appear in the TCRdb table, and some are missing; sequencing was by immunoSEQ multiplex PCR. The sample lists more than 150,000 clones, around 90% occurring once. Sequencing input: peripheral blood. The V and J genes are TRBV29-1 and TRBJ2-1, with TRBD2 matching over 11 bases. This TCR was recovered from a man aged 50 to 60 with acute or convalescent COVID-19. CDR3 nucleotides: TGCAGCGTTGATTTTAGCGGGAGGGCGAGTGAGCAGTTCTTC. Residues: CSVDFSGRASEQFF.